This record covers a single T cell receptor beta chain. Its specificity is unknown. These data come from a study of T cell repertoires in cytomegalovirus infection. TCRdb reprocessed the reads via MiXCR and lists one record per CDR3 protein. Of about 24,000 distinct CDR3 sequences in the sample, approximately 22% were seen once. CDR3 length equals 15 residues. J was trimmed by 2 bases and V by 2 bases; bases with no gene match: 4. From germline, CDR1 is KGHSH and CDR2 LQKENI. This chain links TRBV18 with TRBJ2-7; TRBD1 matches at 9 bases. The source was CD8+ T cells from cultured PBMCs, collected from culture after CMV antigen stimulation. The receptor comes from a human donor in good health (CMV status not recorded). Some clones in this sample may be carry-over from other donors' samples. The CDR3 here is CASSPWDRAPYEQYF. In DNA, the CDR3 is TGTGCCAGCTCACCATGGGACAGGGCCCCCTACGAGCAGTACTTC. The full variable domain, in which reference TRBV18 and TRBJ2-7 provide the parts outside the CDR3, is NAGVMQNPRHLVRRRGQEARLRCSPMKGHSHVYWYRQLPEEGLKFMVYLQKENIIDESGMPKERFSAEFPKEGPSILRIQQVVRGDSAAYFCASSPWDRAPYEQYFGPGTRLTVT.